The 24 T cell receptor beta chains below come from one sample, sequenced in a study of blood T cell repertoires in COVID-19. The assay was immunoSEQ multiplex PCR, and TCRdb's table has in-frame clones only and misses some. The sample comprises a few hundred thousand clones, 80% to 90% of which are singletons, and 8% to 13% rests with the top ten. The material sequenced was peripheral blood. The source is an elderly woman with acute or convalescent COVID-19.

In this sample, this clone turned up a few times. The V call is TRBV1, the J call TRBJ2-7; TRBD2 is taken as the D call from the table, unchecked against the DNA. TRBV1 is shown as a pseudogene. The CDR3 contains 20 residues. CDR3 nucleotide sequence: TGCACCAGCAGCCAAGAAGTCAAGTTAAGACTAGCGGGAGATTACTACGAGCAGTACTTC. This encodes CTSSQEVKLRLAGDYYEQYF.

The chain carries TRBV18 and TRBJ2-2, with a possible D match to TRBD1 (6 bases). With 5 bases removed from V and 5 bases from J, the gap between germline ends came to 12 bases. This CDR3 spans 14 amino acids. Per the germline V gene, CDR1 is KGHSH and CDR2 is LQKENI. The CDR3, as DNA: TGTGCCAGCTCAGTGACAGGCGTAACCGGGGAGCTGTTTTTT. This codes for CASSVTGVTGELFF.

This chain joins TRBV6-6 and TRBJ1-4; tentatively, D is TRBD1 (6 bases). Germline-derived CDR1 and CDR2 are MNHNY and SVGAGI (reference sequence). CDR3 size: 14 residues. V gave up 2 bases and J gave up 6 bases, with 10 bases separating them. The CDR3 bases are TGTGCCAGCAGTTACCAGGGGCTTGATGAAAAACTGTTTTTT. Its protein is CASSYQGLDEKLFF.

The chain joins TRBV5-5 to TRBJ1-5; unclear D gene. The V end was cut by 5 bases, the J end by 4 bases, with 10 bases between. Germline lookup yields CDR1 SGHKS and CDR2 YYEKEE (reference sequence). CDR3 length: 13 amino acids. The DNA for the CDR3 is TGTGCCAGCAGTGAGGCGCCTAATCAGCCCCAGCATTTT. The encoded protein is CASSEAPNQPQHF. Filled out from reference TRBV5-5 and TRBJ1-5, the complete variable domain reads DAGVTQSPTHLIKTRGQQVTLRCSPISGHKSVSWYQQVLGQGPQFIFQYYEKEERGRGNFPDRFSARQFPNYSSELNVNALLLGDSALYLCASSEAPNQPQHFGDGTRLSIL.

This clone appeared a few times. The genes are TRBV7-8 and TRBJ2-1; D is ambiguous. Trimming pared 3 bases from V and 0 bases from J, leaving 6 bases between. CDR3 length: 14 amino acids. The germline CDR1 and CDR2 sequences are SGHVS and FQNEAQ. The DNA of the CDR3 is TGTGCCAGCAGCTTCCTGTTCTCCTACAATGAGCAGTTCTTC. It specifies CASSFLFSYNEQFF. Variable domain in full (rest from reference TRBV7-8 and TRBJ2-1): GAGVSQSPRYKVAKRGQDVALRCDPISGHVSLFWYQQALGQGPEFLTYFQNEAQLDKSGLPSDRFFAERPEGSVSTLKIQRTQQEDSAVYLCASSFLFSYNEQFFGPGTRLTVL.

The rearrangement uses TRBV7-2 and TRBJ2-7, with TRBD2 identical over 8 bases. CDR1 and CDR2 from the germline V gene are SGHTA and FQGNSA. There are 16 residues in the CDR3. V dropped 4 bases and J dropped 4; count of bases not matched to a gene: 12. The CDR3 is CASSSGAGESPYEQYF. The CDR3, as DNA: TGTGCCAGCAGCTCCGGAGCGGGAGAGTCCCCGTACGAGCAGTACTTC.

This clone was recorded a few times. The chain couples TRBV28 to TRBJ1-2; no firm D call. V was clipped by 4 bases and J by 3 bases, with 9 bases between them. The CDR3 totals 13 residues. Germline V gene sequence: CDR1 MDHEN, CDR2 SYDVKM. As DNA, the CDR3 is TGTGCCAGCAGTTCCGGGAGCCACTATGGCTACACCTTC. Translation gives CASSSGSHYGYTF.

This chain uses TRBV5-4 with TRBJ1-5; 11 bases are a match to TRBD1. J was trimmed by 3 bases and V by 4 bases; bases with no gene match: 3. The CDR3 has 15 residues. Germline V gene data show CDR1 as SGHNT and CDR2 as YYREEE (reference sequence). CDR3 nucleotide sequence: TGTGCCAGCAGCAGGGGACAGGGGGACAATCAGCCCCAGCATTTT. Protein: CASSRGQGDNQPQHF.

V is TRBV6-6 and J is TRBJ1-2, with 8 bases fitting TRBD1. This CDR3 is 15 amino acids long. Trimming cost V 6 bases and J 0 bases; bases outside gene matches: 6. The germline gives CDR1 MNHNY, CDR2 SVGAGI (reference sequence). The CDR3 sequence: CASSQDRGANYGYTF. In nucleotides, the CDR3 is TGTGCCAGCAGCCAAGACAGGGGCGCTAACTATGGCTACACCTTC.

This sequence joins TRBV19 and TRBJ2-1; 8 positions match TRBD1. The germline V gene has CDR1 LNHDA and CDR2 SQIVND (reference sequence). The V segment lost 3 bases and the J segment 8 bases; nucleotides outside the gene matches: 9. CDR3 size: 15 residues. In nucleotides, the CDR3 is TGTGCCAGTAGTATGGAGGGCAGGGGGCTGGATGAGCAGTTCTTC. This translates into CASSMEGRGLDEQFF.

V and J are TRBV27 and TRBJ2-2, with a possible D match to TRBD2 (6 bases). The CDR3 loop spans 15 amino acids. Germline-derived CDR1 and CDR2 are MNHEY and SMNVEV (reference sequence). Trimming removed 6 bases from V and 4 bases from J, with 15 bases in between. As DNA, the CDR3 is TGTGCCAGCAGCACTCCTTCGGGGGTCACCGGGGAGCTGTTTTTT. It specifies CASSTPSGVTGELFF.

The chain recombines TRBV11-2 with TRBJ1-1; possible D gene TRBD1, 5 bases. The CDR3 spans 13 residues. The V end was cut by 4 bases, the J end by 5 bases, with 11 bases between. Germline CDR1 and CDR2: SGHAT and FQNNGV. The CDR3 here is CASSSQGGTEAFF. The DNA of the CDR3 is TGTGCCAGCAGCTCTCAGGGAGGTACTGAAGCTTTCTTT.

This sequence joins TRBV6-5 and TRBJ2-5; 8 bases line up with TRBD2. Germline-derived CDR1 and CDR2 are MNHEY and SVGAGI. The ends lost 4 bases at V and 0 bases at J; junction bases unmatched: 7. The CDR3 has 16 residues. This CDR3 reads CASSSPGLGYQETQYF. CDR3 nucleotides: TGTGCCAGCAGTTCACCGGGACTAGGGTACCAAGAGACCCAGTACTTC.

The chain combines TRBV4-1 with TRBJ2-1; 12 bases are shared with TRBD2. The CDR3 runs 17 residues. With 4 bases clipped from V and 4 bases from J, the junction kept 8 bases outside the gene matches. From germline, CDR1 is MGHRA and CDR2 YSYEKL. Here the CDR3 reads CASSRGLAGRGYNEQFF. DNA for the CDR3: TGCGCCAGCAGCCGCGGACTAGCGGGGAGAGGGTACAATGAGCAGTTCTTC.

This CDR3 is CASSLVAGGQDTQYF. The CDR3 DNA reads as TGCGCCAGCAGCTTGGTTGCGGGGGGGCAGGATACGCAGTATTTT. V gene TRBV5-1 combines with J gene TRBJ2-3, with 9 nucleotides matching TRBD2. Losses at the gene ends were 0 bases for V and 6 bases for J; bases not matched to a gene: 5. CDR1 is SGHRS, CDR2 YFSETQ, per germline. The CDR3 is 15 residues long.

The chain recombines TRBV7-2 with TRBJ2-1; 15 positions match TRBD2. With V trimmed by 1 base and J by 8 bases, 3 bases remained unmatched. The germline CDR1 and CDR2 sequences are SGHTA and FQGNSA. The length of the CDR3 is 16 residues. The CDR3 spells CASSLEGTSGGYEQFF. CDR3 coding DNA: TGTGCCAGCAGCTTAGAAGGGACTAGCGGGGGGTATGAGCAGTTCTTC. Full variable domain (missing parts from reference TRBV7-2 and TRBJ2-1): GAGVSQSPSNKVTEKGKDVELRCDPISGHTALYWYRQSLGQGLEFLIYFQGNSAPDKSGLPSDRFSAERTGGSVSTLTIQRTQQEDSAVYLCASSLEGTSGGYEQFFGPGTRLTVL.

This clone was seen many times. This chain links TRBV7-2 with TRBJ1-2; no clear D gene. V lost 0 bases to trimming and J lost 7 bases, with 9 bases between them. The germline V gene has CDR1 SGHTA and CDR2 FQGNSA. The CDR3 totals 13 residues. DNA for the CDR3: TGTGCCAGCAGCTTAGCGGAGGGTATTGGCTACACCTTC. This gives the protein CASSLAEGIGYTF.

This chain links TRBV4-2 with TRBJ2-7, with D maybe TRBD1 (5 bases). Germline lookup yields CDR1 LGHNA and CDR2 YNFKEQ. Deletions cut 3 bases from V and 2 bases from J, with 11 bases between. The CDR3 consists of 14 residues. CDR3 sequence: CASSQGREAYEQYF. The CDR3 DNA reads as TGTGCCAGCAGCCAGGGCAGGGAAGCCTACGAGCAGTACTTC.

The chain combines TRBV13 with TRBJ2-1, with TRBD2 matching over 9 bases. This CDR3 is 16 amino acids long. V dropped 6 bases and J dropped 12; count of bases not matched to a gene: 18. The V gene's germline CDR1 is PRHDT and CDR2 FYEKMQ (reference sequence). CDR3 region: CASRFTKAGGVMMQFF. The DNA of the CDR3 is TGTGCCAGCAGGTTCACTAAAGCGGGGGGAGTAATGATGCAGTTCTTC.

The chain uses TRBV6-2 or TRBV6-3 and TRBJ1-1; D is ambiguous. CDR3 length: 14 residues. CDR1 is MNHEY, CDR2 SVGEGT, per germline. V shed 3 bases and J shed 0 bases, with 8 bases lying between them. The CDR3, as DNA: TGTGCCAGCAGTTATCACAGTTTGAACACTGAAGCTTTCTTT. Translation: CASSYHSLNTEAFF.

There are many counts of this clone. The CDR3 loop reads CASSRGPSGGSGELFF. Written as DNA, the CDR3 is TGTGCCAGCAGCCGCGGACCTAGCGGTGGGAGCGGGGAGCTGTTTTTT. The genes are TRBV9 and TRBJ2-2; TRBD2 aligns across 7 bases. J was trimmed by 7 bases and V by 4 bases; bases with no gene match: 13. This CDR3 spans 16 amino acids. Germline CDR1 and CDR2: SGDLS and YYNGEE. The whole variable domain, remainder taken from reference TRBV9 and TRBJ2-2, is DSGVTQTPKHLITATGQRVTLRCSPRSGDLSVYWYQQSLDQGLQFLIQYYNGEERAKGNILERFSAQQFPDLHSELNLSSLELGDSALYFCASSRGPSGGSGELFFGEGSRLTVL.

This clone was seen once. The rearrangement joins TRBV6-1 to TRBJ1-1, with D maybe TRBD1 (5 bases). Germline lookup yields CDR1 MNHNS and CDR2 SASEGT. CDR3 length: 19 amino acids. V dropped 3 bases and J dropped 4 bases, with 27 bases sitting between them. CDR3 nucleotides: TGTGCCAGCAGTGACCCTCTCGTGAAAGGGGTGAGGTTAGGCACTGAAGCTTTCTTT. Translating gives CASSDPLVKGVRLGTEAFF.

This clone was seen only a few times. The V and J genes are TRBV28 and TRBJ1-1; 11 bases fit TRBD1. V lost 6 bases and J lost 5; bases outside the gene matches: 11. The CDR3 runs to 16 residues. Germline CDR1 MDHEN, CDR2 SYDVKM. The CDR3 protein is CASRTGRDRGGTEAFF. CDR3 nucleotide sequence: TGTGCCAGCAGAACCGGTCGGGACAGGGGGGGTACTGAAGCTTTCTTT. Combining the CDR3 with reference TRBV28 and TRBJ1-1 gives the whole variable domain DVKVTQSSRYLVKRTGEKVFLECVQDMDHENMFWYRQDPGLGLRLIYFSYDVKMKEKGDIPEGYSVSREKKERFSLILESASTNQTSMYLCASRTGRDRGGTEAFFGQGTRLTVV.

Regarding this clone: Other DNA variants within this sample encode the same CDR3. The rearrangement uses TRBV9 and TRBJ2-7; 7 positions match TRBD1. This CDR3 contains 15 residues. CDR1 is SGDLS, CDR2 YYNGEE, per germline. The V segment lost 0 bases and the J segment 4 bases; nucleotides outside the gene matches: 7. The CDR3 protein is CASSVGGAGGYEQYF. The DNA of the CDR3 is TGTGCCAGCAGCGTAGGGGGCGCAGGGGGTTACGAGCAGTACTTC.